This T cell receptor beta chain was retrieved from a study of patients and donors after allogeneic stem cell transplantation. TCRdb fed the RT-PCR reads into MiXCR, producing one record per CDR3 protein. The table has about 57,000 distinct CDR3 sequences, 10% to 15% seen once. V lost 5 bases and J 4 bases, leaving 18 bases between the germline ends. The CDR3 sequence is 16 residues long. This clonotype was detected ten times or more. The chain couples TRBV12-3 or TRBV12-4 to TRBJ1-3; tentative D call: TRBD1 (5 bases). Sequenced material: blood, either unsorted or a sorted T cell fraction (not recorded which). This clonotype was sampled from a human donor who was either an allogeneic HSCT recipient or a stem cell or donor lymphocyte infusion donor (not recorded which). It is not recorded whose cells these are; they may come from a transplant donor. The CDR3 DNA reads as TGTGCCAGCAGTACCTACGGGGCAGAAGAAGGAAACACCATATATTTT. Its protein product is CASSTYGAEEGNTIYF.